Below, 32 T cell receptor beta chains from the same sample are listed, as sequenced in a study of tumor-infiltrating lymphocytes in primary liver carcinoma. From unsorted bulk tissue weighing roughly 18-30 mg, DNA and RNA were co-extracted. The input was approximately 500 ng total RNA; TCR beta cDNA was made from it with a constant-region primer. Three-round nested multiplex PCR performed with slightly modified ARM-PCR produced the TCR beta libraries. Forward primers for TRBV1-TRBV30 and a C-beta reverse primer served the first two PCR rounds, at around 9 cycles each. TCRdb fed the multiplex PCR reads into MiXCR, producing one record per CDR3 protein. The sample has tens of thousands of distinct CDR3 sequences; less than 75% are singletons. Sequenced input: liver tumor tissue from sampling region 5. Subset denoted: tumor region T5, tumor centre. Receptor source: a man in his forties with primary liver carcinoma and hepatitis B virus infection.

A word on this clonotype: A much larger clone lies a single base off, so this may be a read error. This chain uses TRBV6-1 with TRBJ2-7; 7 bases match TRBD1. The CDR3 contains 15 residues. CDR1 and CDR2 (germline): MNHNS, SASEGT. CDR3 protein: CTSSESGTASYEQYF. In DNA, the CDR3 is TGTACCAGCAGTGAGTCCGGGACAGCGTCCTACGAGCAGTACTTC.

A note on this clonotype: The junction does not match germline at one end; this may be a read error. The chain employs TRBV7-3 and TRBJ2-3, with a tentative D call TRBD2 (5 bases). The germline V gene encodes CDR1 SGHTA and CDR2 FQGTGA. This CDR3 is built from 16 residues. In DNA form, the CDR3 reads TGTGCCAGCAGCTTAGGTGGTTGCGGGTTCACAGATACGCGGTATTTT. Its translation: CASSLGGCGFTDTRYF.

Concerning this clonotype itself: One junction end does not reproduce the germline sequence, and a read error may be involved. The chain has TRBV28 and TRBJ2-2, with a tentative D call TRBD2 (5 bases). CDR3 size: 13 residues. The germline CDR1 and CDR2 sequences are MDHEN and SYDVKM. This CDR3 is CASAESDTGEPFF. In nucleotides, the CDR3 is TGTGCCAGCGCCGAATCAGACACCGGGGAGCCGTTTTTT.

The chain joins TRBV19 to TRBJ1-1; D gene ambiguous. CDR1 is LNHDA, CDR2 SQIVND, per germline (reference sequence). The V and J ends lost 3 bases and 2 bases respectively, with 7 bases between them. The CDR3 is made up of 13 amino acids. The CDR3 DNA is TGTGCCAGTAGTATCTACGGAAACACTGAAGCTTTCTTT. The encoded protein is CASSIYGNTEAFF.

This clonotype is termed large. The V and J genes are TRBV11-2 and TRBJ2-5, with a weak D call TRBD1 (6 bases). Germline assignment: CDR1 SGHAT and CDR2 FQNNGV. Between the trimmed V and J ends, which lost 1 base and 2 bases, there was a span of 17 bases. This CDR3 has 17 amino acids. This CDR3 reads CASSLVSGGSRQETQYF. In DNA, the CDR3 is TGTGCCAGCAGCTTAGTCAGTGGGGGCAGTCGGCAAGAGACCCAGTACTTC. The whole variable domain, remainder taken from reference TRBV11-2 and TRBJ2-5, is EAGVAQSPRYKIIEKRQSVAFWCNPISGHATLYWYQQILGQGPKLLIQFQNNGVVDDSQLPKDRFSAERLKGVDSTLKIQPAKLEDSAVYLCASSLVSGGSRQETQYFGPGTRLLVL.

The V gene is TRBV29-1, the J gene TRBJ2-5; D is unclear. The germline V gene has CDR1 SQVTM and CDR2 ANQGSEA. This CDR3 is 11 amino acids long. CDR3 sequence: CSDGTQETQYF. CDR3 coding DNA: TGCAGTGATGGTACTCAAGAGACCCAGTACTTC.

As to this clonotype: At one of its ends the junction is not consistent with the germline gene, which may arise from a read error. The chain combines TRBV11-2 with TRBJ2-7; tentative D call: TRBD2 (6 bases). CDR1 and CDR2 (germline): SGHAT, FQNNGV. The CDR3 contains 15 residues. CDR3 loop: CASSQGGASSCERYF. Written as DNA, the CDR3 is TGTGCCAGCAGTCAGGGCGGGGCCAGCTCCTGCGAGCGGTACTTC. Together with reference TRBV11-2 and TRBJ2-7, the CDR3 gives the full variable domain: EAGVAQSPRYKIIEKRQSVAFWCNPISGHATLYWYQQILGQGPKLLIQFQNNGVVDDSQLPKDRFSAERLKGVDSTLKIQPAKLEDSAVYLCASSQGGASSCERYFGPGTRLTVT.

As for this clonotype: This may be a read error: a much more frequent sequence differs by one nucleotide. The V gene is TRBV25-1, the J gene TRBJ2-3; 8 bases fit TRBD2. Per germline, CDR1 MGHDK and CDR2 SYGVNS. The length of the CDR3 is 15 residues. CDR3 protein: CVSPRTSRSTDTQYF. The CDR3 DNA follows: TGTGTCAGCCCCCGGACTAGCCGAAGCACAGATACGCAGTATTTT.

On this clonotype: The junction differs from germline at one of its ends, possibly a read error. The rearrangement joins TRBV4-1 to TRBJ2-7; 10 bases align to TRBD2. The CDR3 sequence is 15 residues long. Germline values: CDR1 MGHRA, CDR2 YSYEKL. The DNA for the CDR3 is TGCGCCAGCAGCCAGGCTTCTAGCGGGAGCTACGAGCAGTGCTTC. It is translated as CASSQASSGSYEQCF.

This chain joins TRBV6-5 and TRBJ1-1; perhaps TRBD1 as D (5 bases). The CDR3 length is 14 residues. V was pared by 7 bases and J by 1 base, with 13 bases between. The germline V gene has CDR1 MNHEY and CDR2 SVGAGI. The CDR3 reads CASTLGEANTEAFF. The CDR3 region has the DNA TGTGCCAGCACCTTGGGGGAAGCGAACACTGAAGCTTTCTTT.

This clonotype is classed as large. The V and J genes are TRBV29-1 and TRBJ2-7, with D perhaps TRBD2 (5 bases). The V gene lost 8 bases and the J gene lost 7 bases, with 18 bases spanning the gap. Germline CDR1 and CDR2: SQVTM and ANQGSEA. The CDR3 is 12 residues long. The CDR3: CSSWLNSGEQYF. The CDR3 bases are TGCAGCTCGTGGCTGAATTCGGGAGAGCAGTACTTC.

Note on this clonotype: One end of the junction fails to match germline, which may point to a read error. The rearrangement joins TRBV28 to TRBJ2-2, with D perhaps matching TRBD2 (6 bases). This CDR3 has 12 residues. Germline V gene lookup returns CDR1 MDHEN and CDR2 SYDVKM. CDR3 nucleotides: TGTGCCAGCAGGGAGGGCACCGAGGAGCTGTTTTTT. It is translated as CASREGTEELFF.

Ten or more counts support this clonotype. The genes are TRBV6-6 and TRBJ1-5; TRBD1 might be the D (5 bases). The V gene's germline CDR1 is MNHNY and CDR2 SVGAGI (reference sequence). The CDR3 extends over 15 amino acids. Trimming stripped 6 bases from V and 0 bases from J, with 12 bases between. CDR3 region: CASRPGTDSNQPQHF. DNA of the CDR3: TGTGCCAGCAGACCCGGGACGGATAGCAATCAGCCCCAGCATTTT.

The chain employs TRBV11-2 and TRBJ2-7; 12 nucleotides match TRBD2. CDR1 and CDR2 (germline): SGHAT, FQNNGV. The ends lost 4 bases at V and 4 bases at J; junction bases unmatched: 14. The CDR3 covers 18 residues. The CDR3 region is CASSSSVGLAGRGYEQYF. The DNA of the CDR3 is TGTGCCAGCAGCTCGTCCGTTGGACTAGCGGGAAGGGGGTACGAGCAGTACTTC.

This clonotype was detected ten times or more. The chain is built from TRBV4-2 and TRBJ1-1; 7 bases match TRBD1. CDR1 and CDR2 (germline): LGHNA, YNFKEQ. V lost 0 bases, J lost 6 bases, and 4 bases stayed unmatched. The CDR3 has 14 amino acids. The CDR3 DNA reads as TGTGCCAGCAGCCAAGATAAGGGGGCGGCTGAAGCTTTCTTT. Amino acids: CASSQDKGAAEAFF.

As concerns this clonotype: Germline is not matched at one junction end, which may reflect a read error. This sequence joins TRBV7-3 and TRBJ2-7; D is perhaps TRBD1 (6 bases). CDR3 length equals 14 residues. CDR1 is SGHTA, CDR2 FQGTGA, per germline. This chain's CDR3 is CASRPSRGSYEQYF. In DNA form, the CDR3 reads TGTGCCAGCAGACCTAGCAGGGGCTCCTACGAGCAGTACTTT.

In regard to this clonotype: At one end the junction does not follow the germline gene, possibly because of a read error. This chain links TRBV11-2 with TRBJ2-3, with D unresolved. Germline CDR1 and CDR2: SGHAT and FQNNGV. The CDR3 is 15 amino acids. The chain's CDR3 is CANSHTIGFEDTQYF. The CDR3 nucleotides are TGTGCCAACAGCCACACTATCGGCTTCGAAGATACGCAGTATTTT.

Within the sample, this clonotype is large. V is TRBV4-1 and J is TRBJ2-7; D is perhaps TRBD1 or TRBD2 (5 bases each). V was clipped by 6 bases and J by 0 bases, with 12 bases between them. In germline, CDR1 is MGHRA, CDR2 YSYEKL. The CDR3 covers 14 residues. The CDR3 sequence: CASRPGPSSYEQYF. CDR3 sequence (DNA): TGCGCCAGCAGACCGGGGCCGAGCTCCTACGAGCAGTACTTC.

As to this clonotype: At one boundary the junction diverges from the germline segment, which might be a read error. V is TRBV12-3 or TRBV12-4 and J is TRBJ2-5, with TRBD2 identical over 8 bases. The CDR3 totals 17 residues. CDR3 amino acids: CASSLRISGAKKETQYF. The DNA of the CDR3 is TGTGCCAGCAGTTTAAGGATTAGCGGGGCTAAAAAAGAGACCCAGTATTTC.

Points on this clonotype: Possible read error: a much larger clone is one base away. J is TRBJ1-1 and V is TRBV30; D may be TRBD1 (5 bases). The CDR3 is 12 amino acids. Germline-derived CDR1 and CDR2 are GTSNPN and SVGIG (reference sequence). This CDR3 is CAWRATGGEVFF. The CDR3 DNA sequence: TGTGCCTGGCGCGCTACAGGCGGGGAAGTTTTCTTT.

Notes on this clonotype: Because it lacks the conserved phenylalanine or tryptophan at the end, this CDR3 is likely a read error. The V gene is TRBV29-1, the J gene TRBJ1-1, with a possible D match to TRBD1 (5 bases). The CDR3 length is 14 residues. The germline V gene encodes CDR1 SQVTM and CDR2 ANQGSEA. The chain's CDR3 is CSVARGPEDTKAFS. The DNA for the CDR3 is TGCAGCGTTGCGCGAGGGCCGGAGGACACTAAAGCTTTCTCT.

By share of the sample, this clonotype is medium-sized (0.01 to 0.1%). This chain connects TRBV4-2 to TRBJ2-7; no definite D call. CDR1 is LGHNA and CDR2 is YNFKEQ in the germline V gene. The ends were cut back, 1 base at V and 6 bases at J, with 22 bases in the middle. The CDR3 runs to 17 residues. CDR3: CASSQAGSPRWSGEQYF. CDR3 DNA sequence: TGTGCCAGCAGCCAAGCAGGTTCCCCCCGGTGGTCTGGCGAGCAGTACTTC.

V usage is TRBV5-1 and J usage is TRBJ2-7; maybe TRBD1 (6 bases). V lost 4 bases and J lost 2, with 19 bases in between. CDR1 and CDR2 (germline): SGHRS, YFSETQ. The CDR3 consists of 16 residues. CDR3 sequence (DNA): TGCGCCAGCAGCGGGACACCGGGACGGACAACCTACGAGCAGTACTTC. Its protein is CASSGTPGRTTYEQYF.

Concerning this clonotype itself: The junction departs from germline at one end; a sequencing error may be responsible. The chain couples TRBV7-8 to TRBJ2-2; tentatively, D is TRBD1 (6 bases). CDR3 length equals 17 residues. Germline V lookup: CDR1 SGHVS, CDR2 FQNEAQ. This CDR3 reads CASSVSRGGFITGELLF. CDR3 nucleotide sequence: TGCGCCAGCAGCGTCTCCAGAGGGGGATTTATCACCGGGGAGCTGCTTTTT.

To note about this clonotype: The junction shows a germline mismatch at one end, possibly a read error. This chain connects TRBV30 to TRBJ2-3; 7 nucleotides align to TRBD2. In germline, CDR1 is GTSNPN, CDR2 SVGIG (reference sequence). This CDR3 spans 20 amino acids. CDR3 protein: CAWNPQLGSGLPVSPDTLYF. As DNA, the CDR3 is TGTGCCTGGAATCCCCAACTGGGTAGCGGGTTGCCCGTTTCCCCAGATACGCTGTATTTT.

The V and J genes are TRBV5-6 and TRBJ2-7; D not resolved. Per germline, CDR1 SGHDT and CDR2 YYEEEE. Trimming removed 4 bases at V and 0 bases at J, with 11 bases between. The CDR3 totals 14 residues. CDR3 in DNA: TGTGCCAGCAGCCACCTCGACTTCTCCTACGAGCAGTACTTC. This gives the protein CASSHLDFSYEQYF.

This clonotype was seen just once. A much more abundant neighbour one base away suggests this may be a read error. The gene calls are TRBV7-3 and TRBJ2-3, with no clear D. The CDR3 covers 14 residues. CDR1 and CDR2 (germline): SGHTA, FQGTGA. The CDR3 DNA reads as TGTACCAGCAGCTTAACGAGGAGCGCAGATACGCAGTATTTT. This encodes CTSSLTRSADTQYF.

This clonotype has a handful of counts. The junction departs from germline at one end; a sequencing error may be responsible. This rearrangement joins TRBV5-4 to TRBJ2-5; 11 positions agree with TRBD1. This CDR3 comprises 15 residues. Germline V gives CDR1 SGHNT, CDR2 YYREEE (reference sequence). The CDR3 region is CANSLDRGLGETQYF. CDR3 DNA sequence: TGTGCCAACAGCCTGGACAGGGGGCTAGGGGAGACCCAGTACTTC.

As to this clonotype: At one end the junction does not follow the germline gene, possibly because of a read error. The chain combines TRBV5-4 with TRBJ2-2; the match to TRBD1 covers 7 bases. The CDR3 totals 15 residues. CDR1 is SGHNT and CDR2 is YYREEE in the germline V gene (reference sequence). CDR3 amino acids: CASGLGGQDTGELFF. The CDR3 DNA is TGTGCCAGCGGCTTGGGCGGACAGGACACCGGGGAGCTGTTTTTT.

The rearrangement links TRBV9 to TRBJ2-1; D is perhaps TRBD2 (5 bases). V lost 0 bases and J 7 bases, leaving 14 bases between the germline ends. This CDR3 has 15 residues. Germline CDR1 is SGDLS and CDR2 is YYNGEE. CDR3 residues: CASSVGGSGLNEQFF. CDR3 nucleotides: TGTGCCAGCAGCGTAGGTGGGAGTGGGCTGAATGAGCAGTTCTTC.

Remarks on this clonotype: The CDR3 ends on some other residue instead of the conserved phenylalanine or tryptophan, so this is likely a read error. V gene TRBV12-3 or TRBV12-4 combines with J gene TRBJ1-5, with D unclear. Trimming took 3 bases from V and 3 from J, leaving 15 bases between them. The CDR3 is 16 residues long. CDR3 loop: CASSFHWAGLNQPQHL. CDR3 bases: TGTGCCAGCAGTTTCCACTGGGCAGGCCTCAATCAGCCCCAGCATCTT.

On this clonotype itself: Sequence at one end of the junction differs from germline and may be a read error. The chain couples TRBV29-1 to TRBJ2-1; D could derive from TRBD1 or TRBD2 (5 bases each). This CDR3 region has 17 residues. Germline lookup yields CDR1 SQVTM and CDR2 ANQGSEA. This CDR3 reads CSVGGYHASAIYNKQFF. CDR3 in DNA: TGCAGCGTTGGGGGGTATCATGCATCGGCGATCTACAATAAGCAGTTCTTC.